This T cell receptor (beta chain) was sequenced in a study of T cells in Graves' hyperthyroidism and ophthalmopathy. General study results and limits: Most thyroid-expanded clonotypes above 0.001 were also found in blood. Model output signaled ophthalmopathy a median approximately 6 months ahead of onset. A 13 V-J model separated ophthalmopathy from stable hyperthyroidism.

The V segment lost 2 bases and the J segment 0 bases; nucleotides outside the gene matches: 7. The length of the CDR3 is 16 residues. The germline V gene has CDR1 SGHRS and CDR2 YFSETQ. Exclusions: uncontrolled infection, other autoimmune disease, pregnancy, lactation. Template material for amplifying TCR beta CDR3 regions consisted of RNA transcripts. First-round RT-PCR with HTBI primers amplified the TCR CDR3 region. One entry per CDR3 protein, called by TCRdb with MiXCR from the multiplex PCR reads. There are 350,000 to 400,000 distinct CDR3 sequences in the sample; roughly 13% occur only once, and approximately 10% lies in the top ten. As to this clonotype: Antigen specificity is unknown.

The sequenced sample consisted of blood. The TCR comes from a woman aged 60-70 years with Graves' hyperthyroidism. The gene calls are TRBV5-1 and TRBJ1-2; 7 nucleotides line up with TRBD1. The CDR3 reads CASSFRRDSPNYGYTF. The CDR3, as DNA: TGCGCCAGCAGCTTCCGACGGGACAGCCCTAACTATGGCTACACCTTC.